These 2 T cell receptor beta chains share one sample of origin, sequenced in a study of T cell changes during pregnancy in multiple sclerosis. Profiling relied on immunoSEQ multiplex PCR, and the TCRdb table lists in-frame clones only, not all of them. Found here are tens of thousands of clones, about nine tenths of them singletons; the top ten hold 1.5%. Sequenced material: peripheral blood, taken in the third trimester of pregnancy. Source of these receptors: a female donor with multiple sclerosis, enrolled in a pregnancy study.

This sequence joins TRBV6-1 and TRBJ2-3, with 12 positions matching TRBD2. Looked up from germline, CDR1 is MNHNS and CDR2 is SASEGT. CDR3 size: 14 residues. With V trimmed by 6 bases and J by 4 bases, 2 bases remained unmatched. The CDR3 protein is CASSLAGGPDTQYF. CDR3 bases: TGTGCCAGCAGCCTAGCGGGAGGGCCAGATACGCAGTATTTT.

The chain couples TRBV4-3 to TRBJ1-1; 9 bases map to TRBD1. This CDR3 comprises 19 residues. The ends lost 4 bases at V and 5 bases at J; junction bases unmatched: 20. The V gene's germline CDR1 is LGHNA and CDR2 YSLEER. Here the CDR3 DNA reads TGCGCCAGCAGCCGGAATCTCGGGGGGACAGGGTTGTTCGGGACTGAAGCTTTCTTT. As protein: CASSRNLGGTGLFGTEAFF.